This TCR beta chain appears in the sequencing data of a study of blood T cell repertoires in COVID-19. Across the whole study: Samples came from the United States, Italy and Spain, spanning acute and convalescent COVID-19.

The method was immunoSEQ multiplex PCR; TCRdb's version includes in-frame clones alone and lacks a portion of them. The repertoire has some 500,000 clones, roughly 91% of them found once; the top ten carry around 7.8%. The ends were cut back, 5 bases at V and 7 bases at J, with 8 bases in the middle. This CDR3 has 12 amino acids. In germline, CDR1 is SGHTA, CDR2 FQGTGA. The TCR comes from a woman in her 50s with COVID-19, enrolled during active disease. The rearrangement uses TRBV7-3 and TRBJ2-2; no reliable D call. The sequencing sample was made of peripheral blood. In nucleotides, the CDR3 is TGTGCCAGCAGCCCCCGGGTCGGGGAGCTGTTTTTT. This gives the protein CASSPRVGELFF. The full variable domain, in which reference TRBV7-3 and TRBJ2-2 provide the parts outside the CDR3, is GAGVSQTPSNKVTEKGKYVELRCDPISGHTALYWYRQSLGQGPEFLIYFQGTGAADDSGLPNDRFFAVRPEGSVSTLKIQRTERGDSAVYLCASSPRVGELFFGEGSRLTVL.